This T cell receptor beta chain emerged from a study of PD-1 blockade in classical Hodgkin lymphoma. Findings of the study overall: A significant rise in TCR diversity was seen by C4D1 for CD4+ cells but not for CD8+ cells. Why the repertoires differ is still unclear, perhaps disease activity or prior therapy.

Sequencing was performed with immunoSEQ multiplex PCR; in TCRdb, only in-frame clones are kept and a portion is missing. In the table there are roughly 4,200 clones, less than 70% of which are singletons. CDR1 and CDR2 (germline): MGHRA, YSYEKL. This CDR3 is built from 14 residues. Trimming stripped 0 bases from V and 9 bases from J, with 15 bases between. Brentuximab vedotin exposure varied, and every patient relapsed after autologous stem cell transplantation. The study recorded best responses of complete response, partial response or progressive disease. Regarding this clone: The antigen is undetermined.

Sequenced material: peripheral blood mononuclear cells (PBMCs), taken before the second cycle of nivolumab. This sequence was found in a human donor with classical Hodgkin lymphoma. This chain connects TRBV4-1 to TRBJ2-7; D gene unclear. CDR3 sequence (DNA): TGCGCCAGCAGCCAAGATATCATAATTCGTGGGCAGTACTTC. Encoded protein: CASSQDIIIRGQYF.